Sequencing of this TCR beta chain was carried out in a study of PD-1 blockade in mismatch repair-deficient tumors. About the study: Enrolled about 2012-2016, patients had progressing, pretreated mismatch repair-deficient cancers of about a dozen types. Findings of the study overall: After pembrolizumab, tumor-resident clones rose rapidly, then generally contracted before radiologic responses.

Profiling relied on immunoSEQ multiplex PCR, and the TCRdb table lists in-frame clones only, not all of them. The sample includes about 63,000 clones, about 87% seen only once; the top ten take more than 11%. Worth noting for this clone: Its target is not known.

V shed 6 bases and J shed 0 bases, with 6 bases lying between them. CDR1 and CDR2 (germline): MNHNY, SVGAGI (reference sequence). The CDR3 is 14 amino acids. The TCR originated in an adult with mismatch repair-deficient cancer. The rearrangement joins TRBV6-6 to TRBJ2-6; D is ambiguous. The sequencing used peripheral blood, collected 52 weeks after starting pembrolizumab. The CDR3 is CASRDLSGANVLTF. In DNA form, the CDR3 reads TGTGCCAGCAGGGATCTCTCTGGGGCCAACGTCCTGACTTTC.